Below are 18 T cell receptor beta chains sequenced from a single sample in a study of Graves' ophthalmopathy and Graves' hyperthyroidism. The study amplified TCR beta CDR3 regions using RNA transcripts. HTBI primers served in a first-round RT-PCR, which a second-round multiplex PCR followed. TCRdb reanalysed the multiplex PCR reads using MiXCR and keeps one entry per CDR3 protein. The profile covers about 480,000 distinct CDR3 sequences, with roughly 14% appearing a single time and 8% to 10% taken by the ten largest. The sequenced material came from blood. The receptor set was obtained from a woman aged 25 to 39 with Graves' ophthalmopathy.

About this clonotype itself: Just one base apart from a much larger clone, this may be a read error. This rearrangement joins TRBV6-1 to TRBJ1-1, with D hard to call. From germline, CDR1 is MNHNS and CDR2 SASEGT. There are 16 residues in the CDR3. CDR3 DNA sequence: TGTGCCAGCAGTGAAAGGGCGGCCCCGTTCTCCACTGATGCTTTCTTT. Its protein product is CASSERAAPFSTDAFF.

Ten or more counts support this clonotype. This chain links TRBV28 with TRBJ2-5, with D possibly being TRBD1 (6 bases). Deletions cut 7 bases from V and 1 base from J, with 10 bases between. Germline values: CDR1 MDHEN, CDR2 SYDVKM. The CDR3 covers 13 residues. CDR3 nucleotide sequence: TGTGCCAGCAACAGGGACCTCCAAGAGACCCAGTACTTC. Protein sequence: CASNRDLQETQYF.

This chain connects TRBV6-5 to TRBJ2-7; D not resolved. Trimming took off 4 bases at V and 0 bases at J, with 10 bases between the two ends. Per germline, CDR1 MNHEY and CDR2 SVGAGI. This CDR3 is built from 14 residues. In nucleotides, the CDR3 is TGTGCCAGCAGTTTCGCGACGTGCTCCTACGAGCAGTACTTC. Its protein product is CASSFATCSYEQYF.

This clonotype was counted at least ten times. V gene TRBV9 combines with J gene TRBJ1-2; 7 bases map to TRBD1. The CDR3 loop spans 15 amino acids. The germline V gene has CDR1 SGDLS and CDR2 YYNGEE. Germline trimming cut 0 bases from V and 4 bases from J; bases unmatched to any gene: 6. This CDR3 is CASSVAAGGGYGYTF. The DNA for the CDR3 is TGTGCCAGCAGCGTAGCGGCAGGGGGAGGCTATGGCTACACCTTC.

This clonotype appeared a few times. CDR3 loop: CASSRTGQGGPQPQHF. For the CDR3, the DNA is TGCGCCAGCAGCCGGACCGGACAGGGGGGCCCCCAGCCCCAGCATTTT. The chain links TRBV4-1 to TRBJ1-5, with 10 bases matching TRBD1. The germline V gene has CDR1 MGHRA and CDR2 YSYEKL. There are 16 residues in the CDR3. The V gene end was trimmed by 4 bases and the J gene end by 7 bases; junction bases not matched to a gene: 10.

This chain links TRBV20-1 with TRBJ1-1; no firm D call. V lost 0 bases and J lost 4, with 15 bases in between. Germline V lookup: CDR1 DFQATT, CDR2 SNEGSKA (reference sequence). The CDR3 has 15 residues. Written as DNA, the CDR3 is TGCAGTGCTAGAGATCCCTCGGGTGGTGGCACTGAAGCTTTCTTT. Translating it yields CSARDPSGGGTEAFF.

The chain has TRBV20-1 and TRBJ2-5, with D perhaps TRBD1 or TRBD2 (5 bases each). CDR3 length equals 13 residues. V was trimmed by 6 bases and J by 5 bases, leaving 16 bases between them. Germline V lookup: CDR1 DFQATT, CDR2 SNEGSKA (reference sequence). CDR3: CSAIALGPETQYF. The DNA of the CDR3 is TGCAGTGCCATCGCCTTGGGACCGGAGACCCAGTACTTC.

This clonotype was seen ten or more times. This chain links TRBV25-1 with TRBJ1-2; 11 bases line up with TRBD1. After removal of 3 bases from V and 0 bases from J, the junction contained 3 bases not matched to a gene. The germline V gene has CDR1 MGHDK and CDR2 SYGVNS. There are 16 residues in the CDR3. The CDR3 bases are TGTGCCAGCAGTGAGGGACAGGGGGTTACTAACTATGGCTACACCTTC. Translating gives CASSEGQGVTNYGYTF.

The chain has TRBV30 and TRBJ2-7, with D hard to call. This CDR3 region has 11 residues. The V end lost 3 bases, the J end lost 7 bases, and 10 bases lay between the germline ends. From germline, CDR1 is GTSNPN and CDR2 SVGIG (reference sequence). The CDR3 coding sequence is TGTGCCTGGAGAAGGTCGGAAGAGCAGTACTTC. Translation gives CAWRRSEEQYF.

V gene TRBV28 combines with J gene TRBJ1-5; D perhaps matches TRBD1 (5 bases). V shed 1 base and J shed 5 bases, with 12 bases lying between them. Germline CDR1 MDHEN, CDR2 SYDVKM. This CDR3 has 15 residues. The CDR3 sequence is CASSLSGTGHQPQHF. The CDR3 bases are TGTGCCAGCAGTTTATCCGGGACTGGTCATCAGCCCCAGCATTTT. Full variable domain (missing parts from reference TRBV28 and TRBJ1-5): DVKVTQSSRYLVKRTGEKVFLECVQDMDHENMFWYRQDPGLGLRLIYFSYDVKMKEKGDIPEGYSVSREKKERFSLILESASTNQTSMYLCASSLSGTGHQPQHFGDGTRLSIL.

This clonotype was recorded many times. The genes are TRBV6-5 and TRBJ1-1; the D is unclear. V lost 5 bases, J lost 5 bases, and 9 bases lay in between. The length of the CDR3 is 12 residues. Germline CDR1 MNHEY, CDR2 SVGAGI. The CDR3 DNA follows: TGTGCCAGCAGTACATATCAAACTGAAGCTTTCTTT. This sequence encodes CASSTYQTEAFF.

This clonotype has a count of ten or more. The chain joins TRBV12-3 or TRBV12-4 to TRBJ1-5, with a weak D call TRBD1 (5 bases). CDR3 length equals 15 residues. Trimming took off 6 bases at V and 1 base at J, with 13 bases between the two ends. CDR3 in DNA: TGTGCCAGCAGCCGACAGAGAGTAAGCAATCAGCCCCAGCATTTT. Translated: CASSRQRVSNQPQHF.

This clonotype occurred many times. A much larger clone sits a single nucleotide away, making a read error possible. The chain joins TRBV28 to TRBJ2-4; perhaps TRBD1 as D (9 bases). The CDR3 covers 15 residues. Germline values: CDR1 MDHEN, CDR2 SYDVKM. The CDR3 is CASQSGGQGKNIRYF. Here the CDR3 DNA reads TGTGCCAGCCAGAGCGGGGGACAGGGAAAAAACATTCGGTACTTC.

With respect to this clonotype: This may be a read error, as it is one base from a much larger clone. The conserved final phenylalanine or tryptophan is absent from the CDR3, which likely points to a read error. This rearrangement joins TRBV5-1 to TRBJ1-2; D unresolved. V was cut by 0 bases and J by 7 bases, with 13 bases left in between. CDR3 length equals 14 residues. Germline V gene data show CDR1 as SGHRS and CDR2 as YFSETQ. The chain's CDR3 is CASSLDADSGGYTY. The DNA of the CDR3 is TGCGCCAGCAGCTTGGATGCGGATTCGGGTGGCTACACCTAC.

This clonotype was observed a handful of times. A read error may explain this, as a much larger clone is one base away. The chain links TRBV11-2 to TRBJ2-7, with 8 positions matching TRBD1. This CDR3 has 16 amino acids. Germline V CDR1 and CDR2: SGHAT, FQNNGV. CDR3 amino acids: CASSLDGRGLSYELYF. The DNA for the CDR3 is TGTGCCAGCAGCTTAGACGGCAGGGGGCTCTCCTACGAGCTGTACTTC.

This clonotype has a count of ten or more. The CDR3 region is CASSPLDRGLYEQYF. CDR3 nucleotide sequence: TGTGCCAGCAGTCCTTTGGACAGGGGACTCTACGAGCAGTACTTC. The rearrangement joins TRBV12-3 or TRBV12-4 to TRBJ2-7; TRBD1 matches at 9 bases. The CDR3 is made up of 15 amino acids. With 5 bases clipped from V and 3 bases from J, the junction kept 8 bases outside the gene matches.

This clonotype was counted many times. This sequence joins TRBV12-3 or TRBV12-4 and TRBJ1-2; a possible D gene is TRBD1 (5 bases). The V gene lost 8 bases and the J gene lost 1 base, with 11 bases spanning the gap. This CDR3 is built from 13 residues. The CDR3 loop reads CASGIDSNYGYTF. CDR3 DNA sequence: TGTGCCAGCGGGATAGACAGTAACTATGGCTACACCTTC.

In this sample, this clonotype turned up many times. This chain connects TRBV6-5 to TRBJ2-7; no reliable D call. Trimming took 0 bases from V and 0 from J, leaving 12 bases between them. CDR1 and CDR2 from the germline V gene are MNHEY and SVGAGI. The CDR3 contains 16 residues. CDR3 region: CASSYSPDLSSYEQYF. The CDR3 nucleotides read TGTGCCAGCAGTTACTCCCCGGACCTCAGCTCCTACGAGCAGTACTTC.